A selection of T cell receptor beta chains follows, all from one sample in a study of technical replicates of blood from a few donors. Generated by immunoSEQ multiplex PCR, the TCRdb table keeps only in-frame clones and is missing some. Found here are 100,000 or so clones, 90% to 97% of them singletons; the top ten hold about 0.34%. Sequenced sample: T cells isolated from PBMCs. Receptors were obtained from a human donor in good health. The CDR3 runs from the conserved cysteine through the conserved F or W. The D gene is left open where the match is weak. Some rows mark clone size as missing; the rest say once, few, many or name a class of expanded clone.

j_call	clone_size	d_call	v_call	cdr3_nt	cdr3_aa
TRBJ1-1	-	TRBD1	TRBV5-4	TGTGCCAGCAGCTGGGACAGCAAGAACACTGAAGCTTTCTTT	CASSWDSKNTEAFF
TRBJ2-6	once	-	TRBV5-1	TGCGCCAGCAGCCTCCCAACGGGGTCTGGGGCCAACGTCCTGACTTTC	CASSLPTGSGANVLTF
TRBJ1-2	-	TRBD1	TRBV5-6	TGTGCCAGCAGCTATCTCATAGGGACAGGGATAAGCTATGGCTACACCTTC	CASSYLIGTGISYGYTF
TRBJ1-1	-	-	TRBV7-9	TGTGCCAGCAGCTCCCCCCGGACGGCGGGGAACACTGAAGCTTTCTTT	CASSSPRTAGNTEAFF
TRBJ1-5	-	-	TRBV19	TGTGCCAGTAGTATGAATAGGGGACTGATTAGCAATCAGCCCCAGCATTTT	CASSMNRGLISNQPQHF
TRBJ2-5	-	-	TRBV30	TGTGCCTGGATTACACCAAACCAAGAGACCCAGTACTTC	CAWITPNQETQYF
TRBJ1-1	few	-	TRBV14	TGTGCGGGGCATCCTAGGGCCCAATCCACTGAAGCTTTCTTT	CAGHPRAQSTEAFF
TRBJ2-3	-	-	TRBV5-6	TGTGCCAGCAGCTTGGCAGGGATTACAGATACGCAGTATTTT	CASSLAGITDTQYF
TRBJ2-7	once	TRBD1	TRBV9	TGTGCCAGCAGCGTAGCGGGACAGGGAGGAAACGAGCAGTACTTC	CASSVAGQGGNEQYF
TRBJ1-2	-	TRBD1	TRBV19	TGTGCCAGTAGCCCAGTCAGGGGGAATTACTATGGCTACACCTTC	CASSPVRGNYYGYTF
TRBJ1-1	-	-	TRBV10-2	TGCGCCAGCAGAACAGGGAGGGGCACTGAAGCTTTCTTT	CASRTGRGTEAFF
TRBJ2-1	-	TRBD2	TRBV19	TGTGCCAGTAGTATATTTATGGAGGGCGGGGGGTACAATGAGCAGTTCTTC	CASSIFMEGGGYNEQFF
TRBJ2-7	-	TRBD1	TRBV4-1	TGCGCCAGCAGCCAAGAGGGTCCCGGGACAGTAACCTACGAGCAGTACTTC	CASSQEGPGTVTYEQYF
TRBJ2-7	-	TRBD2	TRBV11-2	TGTGCCAGCAGCTGGGGACTAGCTAGGTACGAGCAGTACTTC	CASSWGLARYEQYF
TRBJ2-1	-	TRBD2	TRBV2	TGTGCCAGCAGTGAACAACTAGCGGGATTAGTTGAGCAGTTCTTC	CASSEQLAGLVEQFF
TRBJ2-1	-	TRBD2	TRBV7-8	TGTGCCAGCAGCTTAGGGACTTTCTTCGCGGGAGGGCGGAATGAGCAGTTCTTC	CASSLGTFFAGGRNEQFF
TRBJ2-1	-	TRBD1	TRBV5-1	TGCGCCAGCAGCTCGGGACAGGGCAGATTCAATGAGCAGTTCTTC	CASSSGQGRFNEQFF
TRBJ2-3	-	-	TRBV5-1	TGCGCCAGCAGCTCTACAGGGTATCTCACAGATACGCAGTATTTT	CASSSTGYLTDTQYF
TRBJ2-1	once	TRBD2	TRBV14	TGTGCCAGCAGCCAAGATGGGACTAGCGTAAACAATGAGCAGTTCTTC	CASSQDGTSVNNEQFF
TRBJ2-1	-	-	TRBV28	TGTGCCAGCAGTCCCTTGGGACTGCTGAGCTCCTACAATGAGCAGTTCTTC	CASSPLGLLSSYNEQFF
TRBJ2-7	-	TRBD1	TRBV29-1	TGCAGCGTTGAAACAGGGGTTTCCTACGAGCAGTACTTC	CSVETGVSYEQYF
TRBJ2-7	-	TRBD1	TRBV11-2	TGTGCCAGCAGGTCCCGGGACAGGGGAACCTACGAGCAGTACTTC	CASRSRDRGTYEQYF
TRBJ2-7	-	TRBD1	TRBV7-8	TGTGCCAGCAGCTCGACAGGGTCTCACTACGAGCAGTACTTC	CASSSTGSHYEQYF
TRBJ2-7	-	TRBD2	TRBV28	TGTGCCACCTATGCGGGAGAGGGCGAGCAGTACTTC	CATYAGEGEQYF
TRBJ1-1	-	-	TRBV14	TGTGCCAGCAGCCCGTCAGAGAACACTGAAGCTTTCTTT	CASSPSENTEAFF
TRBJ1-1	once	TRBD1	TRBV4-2	TGTGCCAGCAGCCAAGTGTCGACAGGGCCCACTGAAGCTTTCTTT	CASSQVSTGPTEAFF
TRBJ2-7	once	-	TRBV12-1	TGTGCCAGCAGCTTTCACAGGTTTTGCTACGAGCAGTACTTC	CASSFHRFCYEQYF
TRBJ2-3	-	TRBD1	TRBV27	TGTGCCAGCAGTCCCGGGACAGCTTTCACAGATACGCAGTATTTT	CASSPGTAFTDTQYF
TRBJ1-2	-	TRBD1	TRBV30	TGTGCCGGACAGGGGGGGTCTGGGCACTATGGCTACACCTTC	CAGQGGSGHYGYTF
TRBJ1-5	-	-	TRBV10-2	TGCGCCAGCAGAGATCGGGGCAATCAGCCCCAGCATTTT	CASRDRGNQPQHF
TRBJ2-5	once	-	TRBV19	TGTGCCAGTAGTATCAAAATGGTGGGGCTAGGGACCCAGTACTTC	CASSIKMVGLGTQYF
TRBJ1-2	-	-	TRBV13	TGTGCCAGCACGGGAGAGCAAAGGCCTAACTATGGCTACACCTTC	CASTGEQRPNYGYTF
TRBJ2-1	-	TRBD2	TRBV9	TGTGCCAGCAGCGTAGTAGCCGGGGGGGCCTACAATGAGCAGTTCTTC	CASSVVAGGAYNEQFF
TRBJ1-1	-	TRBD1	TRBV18	TGTGCCAGCTCCCGACAGGGGAGCGCAGCTTTCTTT	CASSRQGSAAFF
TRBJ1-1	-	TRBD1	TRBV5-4	TGTGCCAGCAGCTTGTTTAGGGGGCCGGACACTGAAGCTTTCTTT	CASSLFRGPDTEAFF
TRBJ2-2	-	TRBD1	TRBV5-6	TGTGCCAGCAGCCGCGGACAGGGCATCGGGGAGCTGTTTTTT	CASSRGQGIGELFF
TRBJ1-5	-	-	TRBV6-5	TGTGCCAGCAGTTACTCATCATTTAGCAATCAGCCCCAGCATTTT	CASSYSSFSNQPQHF
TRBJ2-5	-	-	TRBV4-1	TGCGCCAGCAGCCAAGATTTAATCCTTAGGGGTGCCGTACATGAGACCCAGTACTTC	CASSQDLILRGAVHETQYF
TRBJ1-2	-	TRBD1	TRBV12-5	TGTGCTAGTGGTTTGGAACCGGGACAGAGGGACTATGGCTACACCTTC	CASGLEPGQRDYGYTF
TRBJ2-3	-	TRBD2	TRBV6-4	TGTGCCAGCAGTGTATCTAGCGGAGGAGGGGATACGCAGTATTTT	CASSVSSGGGDTQYF
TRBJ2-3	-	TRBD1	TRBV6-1	TGTGCCAGCAGTGATGAGGGGGCCATGGCAGATACGCAGTATTTT	CASSDEGAMADTQYF
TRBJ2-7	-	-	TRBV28	TGTGCCAGCAGTTTCATCAGCTACGAGCAGTACTTC	CASSFISYEQYF
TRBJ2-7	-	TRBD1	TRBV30	TGTGCCTGGAAAAGTCTGGGACAGGGAGGAACCGAGCAGTACTTC	CAWKSLGQGGTEQYF
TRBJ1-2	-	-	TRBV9	TGTGCCAGCAGCGTAGTATCCTGGGCATCCGCTAACTATGGCTACACCTTC	CASSVVSWASANYGYTF
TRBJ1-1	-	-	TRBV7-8	TGTGCCAGCACCTTCACTAACACTGAAGCTTTCTTT	CASTFTNTEAFF
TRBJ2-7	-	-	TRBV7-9	TGTGCCAGCAGGGTTGGTAACTCGGGGGAGCAGTACTTC	CASRVGNSGEQYF